Shown below are 9 T cell receptor beta chains from a single sample sequenced in a study of regulatory T cells in long-lasting Graves disease. Investigators prepared the TCR beta libraries by applying iRepertoire HTBI primers and Arm-PCR of CDR3 regions. Each CDR3 protein gets one entry after TCRdb re-called the multiplex PCR reads with MiXCR. The table includes 400,000 to 550,000 distinct CDR3 sequences, 16% detected once. Time point of the sample: newly diagnosed GD, antithyroid drugs for less than 3 months. PBMCs provided the RNA from which the TCR library was made. This same sample was also taken into another study, of T cells in Graves' hyperthyroidism and ophthalmopathy.

The sequences come from peripheral blood mononuclear cells (PBMCs), collected at new diagnosis, from a patient treated with antithyroid drugs. These receptors were collected from a woman aged 25 to 39 with Graves disease.

The J gene is TRBJ2-2, the V gene TRBV20-1; 13 positions match TRBD2. The CDR3 contains 17 residues. After removal of 6 bases from V and 7 bases from J, the junction contained 14 bases not matched to a gene. Germline CDR1 is DFQATT and CDR2 is SNEGSKA (reference sequence). CDR3 loop: CSARGLAGTVYGGELFF. Written as DNA, the CDR3 is TGCAGTGCCCGGGGACTAGCGGGGACGGTATACGGCGGGGAGCTGTTTTTT.

This clonotype was seen ten or more times. This chain connects TRBV7-9 to TRBJ1-2, with D maybe TRBD1 (6 bases). Germline lookup yields CDR1 SEHNR and CDR2 FQNEAQ (reference sequence). Trimming pared 7 bases from V and 3 bases from J, leaving 15 bases between. The CDR3 consists of 14 residues. CDR3 residues: CASTTSGADYGYTF. The CDR3 nucleotides are TGTGCCAGCACTACCTCAGGGGCGGACTATGGCTACACCTTC.

This clonotype occurred many times. The chain carries TRBV5-1 and TRBJ2-3; D uncertain. The V gene's germline CDR1 is SGHRS and CDR2 YFSETQ. Trimming removed 4 bases at V and 0 bases at J, with 9 bases between. CDR3 length: 14 residues. The chain's CDR3 is CASSNSDSTDTQYF. The CDR3 nucleotides are TGCGCCAGCAGCAATTCCGACAGCACAGATACGCAGTATTTT. Looking up the rest from reference TRBV5-1 and TRBJ2-3 gives the full variable domain: KAGVTQTPRYLIKTRGQQVTLSCSPISGHRSVSWYQQTPGQGLQFLFEYFSETQRNKGNFPGRFSGRQFSNSRSEMNVSTLELGDSALYLCASSNSDSTDTQYFGPGTRLTVL.

This clonotype was detected many times. The chain recombines TRBV5-1 with TRBJ2-1, with D maybe TRBD1 (6 bases). The CDR3 sequence is 15 residues long. Germline CDR1 is SGHRS and CDR2 is YFSETQ. With 4 bases removed from V and 5 bases from J, the gap between germline ends came to 16 bases. Written as DNA, the CDR3 is TGCGCCAGCAGCCGATACAGGGCGTCCAACAATGAGCAGTTCTTC. Amino acids: CASSRYRASNNEQFF.

In this sample, this clonotype turned up many times. The rearrangement links TRBV11-2 to TRBJ2-1; TRBD2 aligns across 10 bases. The CDR3 has 15 amino acids. V shed 4 bases and J 4 bases; nucleotides not matched to a gene: 4. CDR1 is SGHAT, CDR2 FQNNGV, per germline. The CDR3 reads CASSSGTSEYNEQFF. CDR3 bases: TGTGCCAGCAGCTCCGGGACTAGCGAGTACAATGAGCAGTTCTTC.

This clonotype was counted only a few times. The chain recombines TRBV6-2 or TRBV6-3 with TRBJ2-6, with 9 bases matching TRBD2. The V gene's germline CDR1 is MNHEY and CDR2 SVGEGT. V lost 5 bases to trimming and J lost 4 bases; unmatched junction nucleotides: 18. This CDR3 has 20 residues. The CDR3 DNA is TGTGCCAGCAGTGAATCTGGCGGGTTAGCGGGAGTTGCCGGGGCCAACGTCCTGACTTTC. Its translation: CASSESGGLAGVAGANVLTF.

This clonotype was seen repeatedly, ten times or more. This chain joins TRBV7-9 and TRBJ2-5, with 10 nucleotides matching TRBD1. After removal of 0 bases from V and 3 bases from J, the junction contained 1 base not matched to a gene. The germline gives CDR1 SEHNR, CDR2 FQNEAQ (reference sequence). The CDR3 is 15 amino acids. CDR3 amino acids: CASSLAGTGEETQYF. The CDR3 nucleotides read TGTGCCAGCAGCTTAGCCGGGACAGGGGAAGAGACCCAGTACTTC.

V is TRBV6-2 or TRBV6-3 and J is TRBJ2-7; D not certain. V gave up 6 bases and J gave up 4 bases, with 13 bases separating them. CDR3 size: 13 residues. Germline CDR1 MNHEY, CDR2 SVGEGT. This chain's CDR3 is CASRGNTLYEQYF. The DNA of the CDR3 is TGTGCCAGCAGGGGGAACACCTTGTACGAGCAGTACTTC.

This clonotype was counted at least ten times. The CDR3, as DNA: TGTGCCAGCTCCATCGGACAGGAGAACACTGAAGCTTTCTTT. It yields the protein CASSIGQENTEAFF. The chain joins TRBV18 to TRBJ1-1; 7 bases are a match to TRBD1. The V gene end was trimmed by 6 bases and the J gene end by 1 base; junction bases not matched to a gene: 5. The CDR3 is made up of 14 amino acids. CDR1 and CDR2 (germline): KGHSH, LQKENI.